This T cell receptor (beta chain) was profiled in a study of CD8+CD57+ T cells in acquired aplastic anemia. Study outcomes and limitations: CD8+ Simpson's diversity did not differ significantly between patients and controls.

The patients chosen for sequencing had shown expansion of CD8+CD57+ cells (detected by flow cytometry). Genomic DNA served as template for TCR beta VDJ and CDR3 profiling. TCRdb re-called the reads through MiXCR, storing one row per CDR3 protein. This table has about 120,000 distinct CDR3 sequences, about 60% appearing once. This clonotype has a count of ten or more. What it binds is not known. This receptor was identified in a human donor with aplastic anemia. The sequenced sample was sorted CD4+, CD8+, or CD8+CD57+ T cells (not recorded which) from PBMCs.

In DNA, the CDR3 is TGCAGTGCTAGAGTTCCGGGGGGACAACTCTACGAGCAGTACTTC. Translated, it gives CSARVPGGQLYEQYF. The rearrangement joins TRBV20-1 to TRBJ2-7; D perhaps matches TRBD2 (7 bases). The CDR3 consists of 15 residues. CDR1 DFQATT and CDR2 SNEGSKA come from the germline V gene (reference sequence). V was clipped by 1 base and J by 3 bases, with 16 bases between them.